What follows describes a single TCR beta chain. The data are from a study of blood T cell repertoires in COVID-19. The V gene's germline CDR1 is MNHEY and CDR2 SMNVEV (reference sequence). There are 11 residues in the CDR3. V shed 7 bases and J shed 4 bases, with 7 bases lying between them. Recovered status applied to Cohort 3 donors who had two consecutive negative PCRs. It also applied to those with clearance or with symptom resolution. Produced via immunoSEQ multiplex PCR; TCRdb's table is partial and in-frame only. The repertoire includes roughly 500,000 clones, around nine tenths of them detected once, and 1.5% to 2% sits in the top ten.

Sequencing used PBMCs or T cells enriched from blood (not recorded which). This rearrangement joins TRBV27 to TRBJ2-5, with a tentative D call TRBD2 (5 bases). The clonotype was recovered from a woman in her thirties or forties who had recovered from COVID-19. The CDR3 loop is CASKLGETQYF. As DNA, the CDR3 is TGTGCCAGCAAACTAGGAGAGACCCAGTACTTC.